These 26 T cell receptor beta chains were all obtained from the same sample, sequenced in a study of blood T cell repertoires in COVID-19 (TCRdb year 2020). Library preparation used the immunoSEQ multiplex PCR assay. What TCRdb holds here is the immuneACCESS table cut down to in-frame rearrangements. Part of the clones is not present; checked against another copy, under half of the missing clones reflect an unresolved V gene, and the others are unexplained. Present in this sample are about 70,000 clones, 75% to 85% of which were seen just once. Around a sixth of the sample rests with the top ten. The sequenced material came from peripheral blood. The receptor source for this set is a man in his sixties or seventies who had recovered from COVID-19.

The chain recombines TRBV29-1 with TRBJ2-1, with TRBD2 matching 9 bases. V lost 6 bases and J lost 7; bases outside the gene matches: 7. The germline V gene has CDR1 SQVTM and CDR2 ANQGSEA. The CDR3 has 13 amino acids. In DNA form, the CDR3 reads TGCAGCGTCGGGACTAGCAGGGGTAATGAGCAGTTCTTC. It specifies CSVGTSRGNEQFF.

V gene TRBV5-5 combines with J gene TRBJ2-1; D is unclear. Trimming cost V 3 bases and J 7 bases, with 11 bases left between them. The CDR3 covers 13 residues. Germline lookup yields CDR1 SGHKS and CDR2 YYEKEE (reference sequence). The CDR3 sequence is CASSSSVGNEQFF. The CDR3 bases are TGTGCCAGCAGCTCCTCGGTCGGGAATGAGCAGTTCTTC.

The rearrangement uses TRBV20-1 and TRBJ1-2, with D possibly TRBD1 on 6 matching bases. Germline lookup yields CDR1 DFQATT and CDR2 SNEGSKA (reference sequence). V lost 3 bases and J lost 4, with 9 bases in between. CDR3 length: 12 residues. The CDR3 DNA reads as TGCAGTGCTAGTCCGACAGGCTATGGCTACACCTTC. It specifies CSASPTGYGYTF.

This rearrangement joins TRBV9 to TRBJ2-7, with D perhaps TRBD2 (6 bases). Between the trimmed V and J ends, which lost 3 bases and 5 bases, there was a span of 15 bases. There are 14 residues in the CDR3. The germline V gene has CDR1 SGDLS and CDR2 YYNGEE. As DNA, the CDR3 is TGTGCCAGCAGCGCCGGGACGCGGGATGACGAGCAGTACTTC. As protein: CASSAGTRDDEQYF. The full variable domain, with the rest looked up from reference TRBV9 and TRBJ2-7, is DSGVTQTPKHLITATGQRVTLRCSPRSGDLSVYWYQQSLDQGLQFLIQYYNGEERAKGNILERFSAQQFPDLHSELNLSSLELGDSALYFCASSAGTRDDEQYFGPGTRLTVT.

The CDR3 DNA follows: TGTGCCAGCAGTAGGGAGCGAAGAGCCCGAACCTTC. This translates into CASSRERRARTF. The rearrangement links TRBV28 to TRBJ1-2, with D uncertain. The germline CDR1 and CDR2 sequences are MDHEN and SYDVKM. The ends were cut back, 5 bases at V and 14 bases at J, with 18 bases in the middle. The CDR3 has 12 residues.

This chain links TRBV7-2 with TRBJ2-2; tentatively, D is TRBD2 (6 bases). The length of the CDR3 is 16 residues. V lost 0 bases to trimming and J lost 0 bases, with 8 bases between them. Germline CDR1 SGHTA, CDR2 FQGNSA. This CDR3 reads CASSLAVAANTGELFF. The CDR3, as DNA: TGTGCCAGCAGCTTAGCAGTAGCGGCGAACACCGGGGAGCTGTTTTTT.

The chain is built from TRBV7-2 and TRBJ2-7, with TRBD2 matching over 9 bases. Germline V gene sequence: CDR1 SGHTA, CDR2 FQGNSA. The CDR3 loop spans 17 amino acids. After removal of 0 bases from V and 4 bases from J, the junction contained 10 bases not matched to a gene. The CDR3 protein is CASSLAPPASGAYEQYF. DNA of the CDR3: TGTGCCAGCAGCTTAGCCCCCCCGGCTAGCGGGGCGTACGAGCAGTACTTC.

This CDR3 is CASSRQQGLKLFF. CDR3 bases: TGTGCCAGCAGTCGCCAACAGGGCCTGAAACTGTTTTTT. The chain combines TRBV12-3 or TRBV12-4 with TRBJ1-4; perhaps TRBD1 as D (6 bases). The germline V and J ends were trimmed by 5 bases and 11 bases, with 15 bases remaining between them. CDR3 length: 13 residues.

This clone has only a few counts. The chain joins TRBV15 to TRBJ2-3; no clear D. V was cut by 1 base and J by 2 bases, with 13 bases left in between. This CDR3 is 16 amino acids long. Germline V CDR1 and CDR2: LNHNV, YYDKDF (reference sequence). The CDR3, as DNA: TGTGCCACCAGCAGAGGAACAGCAAGGTCCACAGATACGCAGTATTTT. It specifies CATSRGTARSTDTQYF.

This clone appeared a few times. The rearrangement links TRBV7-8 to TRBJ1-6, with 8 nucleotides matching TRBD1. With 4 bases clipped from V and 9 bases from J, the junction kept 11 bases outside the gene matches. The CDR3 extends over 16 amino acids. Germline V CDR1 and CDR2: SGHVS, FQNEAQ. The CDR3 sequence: CASSSTDRVEASPLHF. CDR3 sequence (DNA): TGTGCCAGCAGCTCGACGGACAGGGTTGAAGCTTCACCCCTCCACTTT.

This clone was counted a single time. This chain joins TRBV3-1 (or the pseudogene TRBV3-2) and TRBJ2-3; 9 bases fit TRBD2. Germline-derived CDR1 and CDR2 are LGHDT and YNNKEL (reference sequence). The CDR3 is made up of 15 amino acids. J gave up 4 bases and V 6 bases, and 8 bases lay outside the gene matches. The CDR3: CASRSFGGGADTQYF. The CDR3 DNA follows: TGTGCCAGCAGGAGCTTTGGCGGGGGGGCAGATACGCAGTATTTT.

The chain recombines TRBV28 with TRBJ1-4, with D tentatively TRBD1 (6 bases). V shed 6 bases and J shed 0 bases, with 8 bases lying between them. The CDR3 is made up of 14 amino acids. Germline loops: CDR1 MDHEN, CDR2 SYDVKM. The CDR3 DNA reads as TGTGCCAGCAGCAGACAGGCAACTAATGAAAAACTGTTTTTT. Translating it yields CASSRQATNEKLFF.

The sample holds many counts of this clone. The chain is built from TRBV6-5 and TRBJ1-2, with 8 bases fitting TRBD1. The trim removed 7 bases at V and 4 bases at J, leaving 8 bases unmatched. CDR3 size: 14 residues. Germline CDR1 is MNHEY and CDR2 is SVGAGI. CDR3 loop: CASIIGQGRYGYTF. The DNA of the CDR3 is TGTGCCAGCATTATCGGACAGGGTCGCTATGGCTACACCTTC.

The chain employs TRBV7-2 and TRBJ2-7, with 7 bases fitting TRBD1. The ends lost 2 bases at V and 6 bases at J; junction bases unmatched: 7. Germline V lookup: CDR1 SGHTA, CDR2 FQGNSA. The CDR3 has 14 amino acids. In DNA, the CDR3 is TGTGCCAGCAGCTTAAATCCCACAGGGGCCGAGCAGTACTTC. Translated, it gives CASSLNPTGAEQYF.

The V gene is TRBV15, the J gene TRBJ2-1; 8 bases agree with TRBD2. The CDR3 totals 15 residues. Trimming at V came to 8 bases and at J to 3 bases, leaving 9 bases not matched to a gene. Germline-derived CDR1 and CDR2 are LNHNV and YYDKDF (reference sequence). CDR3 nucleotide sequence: TGTGCCACCCGATCCCCGGGGGGGGGCTACAATGAGCAGTTCTTC. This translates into CATRSPGGGYNEQFF. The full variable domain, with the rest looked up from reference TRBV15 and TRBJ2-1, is DAMVIQNPRYQVTQFGKPVTLSCSQTLNHNVMYWYQQKSSQAPKLLFHYYDKDFNNEADTPDNFQSRRPNTSFCFLDIRSPGLGDTAMYLCATRSPGGGYNEQFFGPGTRLTVL.

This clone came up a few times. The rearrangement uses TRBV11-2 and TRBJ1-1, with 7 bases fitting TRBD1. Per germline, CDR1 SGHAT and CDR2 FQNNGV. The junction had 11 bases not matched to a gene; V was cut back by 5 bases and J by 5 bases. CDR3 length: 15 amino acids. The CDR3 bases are TGTGCCAGCAGCCGCGGACAGGTTAAGAGAACTGAAGCTTTCTTT. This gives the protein CASSRGQVKRTEAFF. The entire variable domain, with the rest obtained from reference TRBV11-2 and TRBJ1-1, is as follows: EAGVAQSPRYKIIEKRQSVAFWCNPISGHATLYWYQQILGQGPKLLIQFQNNGVVDDSQLPKDRFSAERLKGVDSTLKIQPAKLEDSAVYLCASSRGQVKRTEAFFGQGTRLTVV.

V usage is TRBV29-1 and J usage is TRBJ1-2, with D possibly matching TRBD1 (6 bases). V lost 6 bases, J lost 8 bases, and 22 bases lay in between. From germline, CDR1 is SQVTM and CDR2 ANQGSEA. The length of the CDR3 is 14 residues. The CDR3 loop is CSVQRVQGSMGYTF. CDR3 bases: TGCAGCGTCCAACGCGTACAGGGATCTATGGGCTACACCTTC.

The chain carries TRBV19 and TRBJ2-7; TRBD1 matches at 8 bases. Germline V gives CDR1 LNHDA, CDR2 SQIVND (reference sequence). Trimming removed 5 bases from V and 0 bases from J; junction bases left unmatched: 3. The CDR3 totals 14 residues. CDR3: CASSVTGGSYEQYF. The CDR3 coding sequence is TGTGCCAGTAGTGTCACAGGGGGCTCCTACGAGCAGTACTTC.

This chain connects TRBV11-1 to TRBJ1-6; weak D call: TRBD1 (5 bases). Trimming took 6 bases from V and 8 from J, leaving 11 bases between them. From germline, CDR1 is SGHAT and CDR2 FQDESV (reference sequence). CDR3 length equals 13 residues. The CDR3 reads CASSARGDSPLHF. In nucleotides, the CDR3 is TGTGCCAGCAGTGCACGGGGGGATTCACCCCTCCACTTT.

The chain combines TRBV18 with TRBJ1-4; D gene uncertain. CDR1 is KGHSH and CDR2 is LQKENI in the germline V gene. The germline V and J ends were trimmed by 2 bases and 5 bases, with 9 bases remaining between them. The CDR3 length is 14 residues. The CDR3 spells CASSPRGENEKLFF. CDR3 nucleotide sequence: TGTGCCAGCTCACCAAGAGGAGAGAATGAAAAACTGTTTTTT.

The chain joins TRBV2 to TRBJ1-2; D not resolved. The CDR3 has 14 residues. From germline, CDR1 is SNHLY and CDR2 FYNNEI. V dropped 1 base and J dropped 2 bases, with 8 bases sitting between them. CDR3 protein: CASSEGLTNYGYTF. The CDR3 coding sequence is TGTGCCAGCAGTGAAGGACTGACGAACTATGGCTACACCTTC.

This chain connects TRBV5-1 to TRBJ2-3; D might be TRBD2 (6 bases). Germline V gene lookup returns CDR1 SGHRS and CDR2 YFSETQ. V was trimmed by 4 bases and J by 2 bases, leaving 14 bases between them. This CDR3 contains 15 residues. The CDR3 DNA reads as TGCGCCAGCAGCCTGTCGGGAGACTTCACAGATACGCAGTATTTT. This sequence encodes CASSLSGDFTDTQYF.

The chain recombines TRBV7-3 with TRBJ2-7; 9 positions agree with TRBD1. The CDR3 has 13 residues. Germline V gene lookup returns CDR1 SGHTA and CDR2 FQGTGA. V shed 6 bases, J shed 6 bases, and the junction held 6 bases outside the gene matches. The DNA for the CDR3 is TGTGCCAGCAGTTCGGACAGGGGTGGCGAGCAGTACTTC. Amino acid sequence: CASSSDRGGEQYF.

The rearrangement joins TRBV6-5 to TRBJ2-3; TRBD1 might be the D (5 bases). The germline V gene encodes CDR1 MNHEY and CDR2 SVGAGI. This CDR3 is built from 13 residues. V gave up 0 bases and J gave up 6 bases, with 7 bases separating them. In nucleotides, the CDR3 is TGTGCCAGCAGTTACTCAACAGGTGATACGCAGTATTTT. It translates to CASSYSTGDTQYF.

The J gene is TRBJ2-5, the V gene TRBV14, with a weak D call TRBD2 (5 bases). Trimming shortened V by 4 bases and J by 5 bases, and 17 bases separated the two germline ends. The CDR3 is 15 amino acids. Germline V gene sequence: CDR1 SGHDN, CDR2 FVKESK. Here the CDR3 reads CASSPPSRKAETQYF. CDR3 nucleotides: TGTGCCAGCAGCCCACCTAGCCGCAAGGCTGAGACCCAGTACTTC.

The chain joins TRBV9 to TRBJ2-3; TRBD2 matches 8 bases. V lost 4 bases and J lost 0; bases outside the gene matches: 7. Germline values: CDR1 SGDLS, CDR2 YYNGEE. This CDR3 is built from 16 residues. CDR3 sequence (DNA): TGTGCCAGCAGCCCCAGGACTAGCTCTAGCACAGATACGCAGTATTTT. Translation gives CASSPRTSSSTDTQYF.